This T cell receptor (beta chain) was sequenced during a study of blood T cell repertoires in COVID-19 (dated by TCRdb to the early 2020s). Broadly, across the study: Samples covering the acute and convalescent phases of COVID-19 were provided by collaborators in the United States, Italy and Spain. The prospective study material was composed of cDNA or gDNA derived from T cells, B-cell-depleted T cells, or PBMCs. Deeply sampled blood TCRbeta repertoires from subjects exposed to, actively infected with, or recovered from COVID-19 were included in the dataset. A freely available public database, intended as a resource for researchers studying the immune response to SARS-CoV-2, is where the repertoires were released. Samples came from the ongoing ImmuneRACE study (first 160 participants) plus 1,254 subjects from 6 global collaborators. A de-identified subject ID, COVID-19 status, age in years and sex were almost always included in the sample metadata. Where HLA class I and class II types were available, the types were taken from metadata supplied by the sample provider, not from assay-based typing.

Per the germline V gene (reference sequence), GTSNPN is the CDR1 and SVGIG is the CDR2. Including the terminal cysteine and phenylalanine, the CDR3 comprises 13 residues. Of all the DNA, just the CDR3 is kept, 39 bases in frame from base 1. V gives up 4 bases and J gives up 3 bases, and the segment between their germline ends measures 12 bases. TCRbeta CDR3 regions were amplified from genomic DNA by means of the immunoSEQ Assay, a bias-controlled multiplex PCR. In the paper's pipeline: The number of nucleated cells in each sample was estimated from the amplification of reference gene primers within the assay. To quantify the absolute abundance of each unique TCRbeta CDR3 rearrangement, sequence reads were collapsed and filtered. For each sample, productive Simpson clonality was calculated as the square root of Simpson's diversity index over productive rearrangements. Held by TCRdb, this immuneACCESS table contains in-frame sequences only and omits some clones. Under half of the omission traces to an unresolved V gene where checked; the cause of the rest is unknown. V, J and clone size derive from that table, while D and trimming were established from the DNA sequence. For this sample the table gives a few hundred thousand clones, of which 75% to 90% were detected only once. Of the sample, over 7.5% falls within the top ten clones.

Enrolling through a virtual design, the prospective study's participants ranged in age from roughly 18 to 89 years and lived across 24 United States geographic areas. Cohort assignment in the prospective study relied on participant-reported clinical history from a screening survey and a study questionnaire. Recovered participants in ImmuneRACE Cohort 3 were defined as having two consecutive negative NP/OP PCR tests, clearance from a healthcare professional, or resolution of symptoms. Mobile phlebotomists in the prospective study collected whole blood, serum and a nasopharyngeal or oropharyngeal swab from every participant. Participants in the prospective study had the option to provide additional blood draws and questionnaires over a roughly two-month period. Prospective study blood samples were shipped either frozen or at room temperature before DNA extraction. General study outcomes and caveats: Clinical and demographic metadata were provided uncurated, with the amount varying by source and participant.

The sample holds a few counts of this clone. The target of this receptor is not known. The input lacks base qualities; no much larger clone sits a single base away. This sample also contains other DNA sequences that code for the same CDR3. Recombination linked TRBV30 to TRBJ1-1; D gene: possibly TRBD1, on 6 matching bases. The TCR originated in a man aged 35 to 55 who had recovered from COVID-19. Sequencing was performed on PBMCs or T cells enriched from blood (not recorded which). The nucleotide sequence reads as follows: TGTGCCTGGACGACAGGTTTGGACACTGAAGCTTTCTTT. Translated, it reads CAWTTGLDTEAFF.